A selection of T cell receptor beta chains follows, all from one sample in a study of blood T cell repertoires in COVID-19. Data came from immunoSEQ multiplex PCR; TCRdb stores just in-frame clones and leaves some out. The sample shows hundreds of thousands of clones, about 90% of them seen only once. The sequenced sample was PBMCs or T cells enriched from blood (not recorded which). These receptors were collected from a man between 50 and 59 years old who had been exposed to COVID-19. The CDR3 runs from the conserved cysteine through the conserved F or W. The D gene is left open where the match is weak. A clone size is listed for some rows: how often the clone was seen (once, few, many), or a class if it is expanded.

D,J,V,size,DNA,CDR3
.,TRBJ1-5,TRBV19,many,TGTGCCAGTAGTATGGGGAGGGATCAGCCCCAGCATTTT,CASSMGRDQPQHF
.,TRBJ1-2,TRBV10-3,.,TGTGCCATCAGTGAGCCCTTGGAGGACTATGGCTACACCTTC,CAISEPLEDYGYTF
TRBD1,TRBJ1-2,TRBV9,once,TGTGCCAGCAGATTCGGGGCAGGGGGCTCCAACTATGGCTACACCTTC,CASRFGAGGSNYGYTF
TRBD2,TRBJ2-3,TRBV24-1,.,TGTGCCACCAGTGAATTTAGCGGGGATAGCACAGATACGCAGTATTTT,CATSEFSGDSTDTQYF
.,TRBJ2-1,TRBV27,.,TGTGCCAGCAGTTTCCAGTACTCCTACAATGAGCAGTTCTTC,CASSFQYSYNEQFF
.,TRBJ1-3,TRBV5-1,once,TGCGCCAGCAGCAGTGGCAGGGTTGGAAACACCATATATTTT,CASSSGRVGNTIYF
.,TRBJ2-1,TRBV6-5,.,TGTGCCAGCAAGGGATTGAGGGCACGACATTTTGAGCAGTTCTTC,CASKGLRARHFEQFF
.,TRBJ1-2,TRBV28,.,TGTGCCAGCAGCCCTATCGGGCGGGACTATGGCTACACCTTC,CASSPIGRDYGYTF
.,TRBJ1-6,TRBV30,.,TGTGCCTGGAGGGAAGGGACATTTGGGAATTCACCCCTCCACTTT,CAWREGTFGNSPLHF
TRBD1,TRBJ2-5,TRBV5-1,.,TGCGCCAGCAGCTTGGGGGACAGAAAAGAGACCCAGTACTTC,CASSLGDRKETQYF
TRBD1,TRBJ1-3,TRBV7-9,.,TGTGCCAGCAGCTTTCTTCAGGGGGCGGCTGGAAACACCATATATTTT,CASSFLQGAAGNTIYF
.,TRBJ2-5,TRBV19,.,TGTGCCAGTAGTATGAGCGTCCAAGAGACCCAGTACTTC,CASSMSVQETQYF
.,TRBJ2-5,TRBV6-6,.,TGTGCGGGGGGACGAGGCCTGGGGGTGACCCAGTACTTC,CAGGRGLGVTQYF
.,TRBJ1-4,TRBV3-1/TRBV3-2,.,TGTGCCAGCAGCGCAACAGGGAACGCTGAAAAACTGTTTTTT,CASSATGNAEKLFF
TRBD1,TRBJ1-2,TRBV5-5,.,TGTGCCAGCAGCTCGGGACAGCGCAGGCCCTATGGCTACACCTTC,CASSSGQRRPYGYTF
TRBD1,TRBJ1-6,TRBV5-4,.,TGTGCCAGCAGCGCAGGACAGGGGAACATGGTCCATTCACCCCTCCACTTT,CASSAGQGNMVHSPLHF
TRBD1,TRBJ1-1,TRBV18,.,TGTGCCAGCTCACCGGACAGGGAAGCCAGTGCTTTCTTT,CASSPDREASAFF
TRBD2,TRBJ2-7,TRBV5-1,.,TGCGCCAGCAGCTTCCGGGGGGGGTCTACCCACGAGCAGTACTTC,CASSFRGGSTHEQYF
.,TRBJ1-2,TRBV6-5,.,TGTGCCAGCAGTTACAGCCAGGGTCTGATGGGCTACACCTTC,CASSYSQGLMGYTF
TRBD2,TRBJ2-1,TRBV4-2,.,TGTGCCAGCAGCTCAAGACGAGCGGGGGGGGTCAATGAGCAGTTCTTC,CASSSRRAGGVNEQFF
.,TRBJ1-5,TRBV21-1,.,TGTGCCAGCAGCAAAGAAGGGAGCCACAATCAGCCCCAGCATTTT,CASSKEGSHNQPQHF
.,TRBJ1-5,TRBV3-1/TRBV3-2,.,TGTGCCAGCAGCAACTTGGACAGTCAGCCCCAGCATTTT,CASSNLDSQPQHF
.,TRBJ2-7,TRBV6-5,.,TGTGCCAGCCACCGTAGGGGCAGGGTGGGCGAGCAGTACTTC,CASHRRGRVGEQYF
TRBD1,TRBJ1-5,TRBV20-1,.,TGCAGTGCTAGTGGCAGGGGGCCGGGCAATCAGCCCCAGCATTTT,CSASGRGPGNQPQHF
TRBD2,TRBJ2-7,TRBV7-9,.,TGTGCCTCTAGCGGGGGGAACTACGAGCAGTACTTC,CASSGGNYEQYF
.,TRBJ1-4,TRBV5-1,.,TGCGCCAGCAGCCGGGGGGGCCCTACAGACCGTAATGAAAAACTGTTTTTT,CASSRGGPTDRNEKLFF
.,TRBJ2-1,TRBV12-3/TRBV12-4,.,TGTGCCAGCAGTTTGGAGCGTTGGCATGAGCAGTTCTTC,CASSLERWHEQFF
.,TRBJ2-2,TRBV19,.,TGTGCCAGTAGTAAGAGAGAACGCACCGGGGAGCTGTTTTTT,CASSKRERTGELFF
TRBD1,TRBJ1-2,TRBV15,.,TGTGCCACCAGCAGAGGGGCAGGGGGTCGGTATGGCTACACCTTC,CATSRGAGGRYGYTF